The T cell receptor (beta chain) described here comes from a study of CD8 T cells in Susac syndrome. Trimming shortened V by 8 bases and J by 2 bases, and 9 bases separated the two germline ends. The CDR3 loop spans 12 amino acids. The germline CDR1 and CDR2 sequences are MNHEY and SVGEGT. When the RNA was reverse transcribed, random hexamers were used with an input of roughly 0.45 to 1 ug. Multiplex immunoSEQ PCR targeted 54 Vbeta and 13 Jbeta TCR beta segments. MiXCR was run by TCRdb on the immunoSEQ multiplex PCR reads, yielding one entry per CDR3 protein. The table lists roughly 250,000 distinct CDR3 sequences, 96% of them singletons. Study observations and caveats: As acknowledged by the study, its TCR sequencing and HLA analysis included a relatively small number of individuals. Clonal expansion was not observed in the Susac syndrome CD4+ T cell repertoires.

Notes on this clonotype: Antigen unknown.

The authors sequenced TCR beta from blood CD8+ and CD4+ T cells. Sequenced material: CD4+ T cells from PBMCs. This chain joins TRBV6-2 or TRBV6-3 and TRBJ2-5; D is perhaps TRBD1 (5 bases). The receptor's source is a human donor with Susac syndrome. The chain's CDR3 is CASARVQETQYF. CDR3 DNA sequence: TGTGCCAGCGCCAGGGTACAAGAGACCCAGTACTTC.